The present entry profiles one T cell receptor (beta chain) with its context. This entry belongs to a study of shared T cell receptors in the human thymus. This CDR3 has 20 residues. Germline-derived CDR1 and CDR2 are MGHRA and YSYEKL. Trimming left V 1 base short and J 7 bases short, with 26 bases between. Repertoires were generated with immunoSEQ multiplex PCR, while TCRdb's copy carries only in-frame clones and drops some. The sample lists some 760,000 clones; approximately 83% were seen once. The same data also contributed to another study, on human thymus T cells. This second study notes: Each of the donors was a healthy Finnish infant who was undergoing open corrective cardiac surgery for congenital heart defects. Thymic resections from corrective heart surgery supplied the tissue. What appeared biased in thymic and blood repertoires was the usage of V and J genes. Highly overlapping thymic repertoires among unrelated individuals were reported in related research.

The sample consisted of thymocytes. This sequence joins TRBV4-1 and TRBJ1-6, with a possible D match to TRBD1 (6 bases). The source is a girl in the first two years of life with a congenital heart defect. The CDR3 reads CASSQGHTGGRDNYNSPLHF. Here the CDR3 DNA reads TGCGCCAGCAGCCAAGGACACACGGGAGGACGGGACAATTACAATTCACCCCTCCACTTT.